A selection of T cell receptor beta chains follows, all from one sample in a study of blood T cell repertoires in COVID-19. Assay: immunoSEQ multiplex PCR; the TCRdb copy retains only in-frame clones and omits some. The table lists about 68,000 clones, 84% of them singletons. The sequencing input was peripheral blood. The origin of the receptors is a man aged 50-59 years with active COVID-19. Both conserved end residues are part of each CDR3. The order of the fields is V gene, J gene, clone size, D gene, CDR3 protein, CDR3 DNA. D genes are given only for firm matches. A clone size is listed for some rows: how often the clone was seen (once, few, many), or a class if it is expanded.

v_gene: TRBV12-5; j_gene: TRBJ1-1; abundance: .; d_gene: TRBD1; CDR3aa: CASGHLTGRDTEAFF; CDR3nt: TGTGCTAGTGGTCACCTGACAGGGCGGGACACTGAAGCTTTCTTT
v_gene: TRBV4-2; j_gene: TRBJ2-2; abundance: few; d_gene: TRBD1; CDR3aa: CASSQEWPRGPTGELFF; CDR3nt: TGTGCCAGCAGCCAAGAATGGCCCAGGGGGCCCACCGGGGAGCTGTTTTTT
v_gene: TRBV3-1/TRBV3-2; j_gene: TRBJ2-3; abundance: once; d_gene: .; CDR3aa: CASSQDLGIAVSTDTQYF; CDR3nt: TGTGCCAGCAGCCAAGATTTGGGAATAGCGGTGAGCACAGATACGCAGTATTTT
v_gene: TRBV27; j_gene: TRBJ1-2; abundance: .; d_gene: TRBD1; CDR3aa: CASTPGTGHWGYTF; CDR3nt: TGTGCCAGCACCCCGGGGACAGGGCATTGGGGCTACACCTTC
v_gene: TRBV2; j_gene: TRBJ2-5; abundance: once; d_gene: .; CDR3aa: CASSEQETQYF; CDR3nt: TGTGCCAGCAGTGAACAGGAGACCCAGTACTTC
v_gene: TRBV18; j_gene: TRBJ1-2; abundance: once; d_gene: .; CDR3aa: CASSPAAGGDGYTF; CDR3nt: TGTGCCAGCTCACCAGCGGCGGGGGGAGACGGCTACACCTTC
v_gene: TRBV4-1; j_gene: TRBJ2-3; abundance: .; d_gene: .; CDR3aa: CASSQDPLDTDTQYF; CDR3nt: TGCGCCAGCAGCCAAGATCCACTAGATACAGATACGCAGTATTTT
v_gene: TRBV6-5; j_gene: TRBJ1-6; abundance: .; d_gene: .; CDR3aa: CASSYQGGSNSPLHF; CDR3nt: TGTGCCAGCAGTTACCAGGGAGGTTCCAATTCACCCCTCCACTTT
v_gene: TRBV12-3/TRBV12-4; j_gene: TRBJ2-7; abundance: .; d_gene: TRBD2; CDR3aa: CASRGTRGYEQYF; CDR3nt: TGTGCCAGCAGGGGGACTAGAGGCTACGAGCAGTACTTC
v_gene: TRBV18; j_gene: TRBJ2-4; abundance: once; d_gene: .; CDR3aa: CASSPLLASTKNIQYF; CDR3nt: TGTGCCAGCTCACCACTTCTAGCCTCGACCAAAAACATTCAGTACTTC
v_gene: TRBV5-1; j_gene: TRBJ1-1; abundance: .; d_gene: .; CDR3aa: CASSLRRHSGGNTEAFF; CDR3nt: TGCGCCAGCAGCTTGAGAAGACACTCAGGTGGGAACACTGAAGCTTTCTTT
v_gene: TRBV10-2; j_gene: TRBJ2-7; abundance: once; d_gene: TRBD2; CDR3aa: CATRRGSAGEQYF; CDR3nt: TGCGCCACCAGGAGGGGTTCAGCGGGGGAGCAGTACTTC
v_gene: TRBV5-4; j_gene: TRBJ2-5; abundance: once; d_gene: .; CDR3aa: CASSSRSGSETQYF; CDR3nt: TGTGCCAGCAGCAGCCGGAGTGGATCAGAGACCCAGTACTTC
v_gene: TRBV7-8; j_gene: TRBJ2-7; abundance: .; d_gene: TRBD2; CDR3aa: CASSLGTGTSFYEQYF; CDR3nt: TGTGCCAGCAGCTTAGGGACCGGGACTAGCTTCTACGAGCAGTACTTC
v_gene: TRBV5-1; j_gene: TRBJ2-2; abundance: .; d_gene: .; CDR3aa: CASSLVLTGELFF; CDR3nt: TGCGCCAGCAGCTTGGTACTCACCGGGGAGCTGTTTTTT
v_gene: TRBV7-9; j_gene: TRBJ1-3; abundance: .; d_gene: .; CDR3aa: CASSFEGMRGNTIYF; CDR3nt: TGTGCCAGCAGCTTTGAGGGTATGAGAGGAAACACCATATATTTT
v_gene: TRBV3-1/TRBV3-2; j_gene: TRBJ1-6; abundance: .; d_gene: .; CDR3aa: CASSPYDNSPLHF; CDR3nt: TGTGCCAGCAGCCCCTATGATAATTCACCCCTCCACTTT
v_gene: TRBV7-9; j_gene: TRBJ1-4; abundance: .; d_gene: TRBD1; CDR3aa: CASSPDRGLDPEKLFF; CDR3nt: TGTGCCAGCAGCCCCGACAGGGGGCTCGATCCTGAAAAACTGTTTTTT
v_gene: TRBV7-8; j_gene: TRBJ1-2; abundance: .; d_gene: TRBD1; CDR3aa: CASAPGQWGGYTF; CDR3nt: TGTGCCAGCGCCCCGGGACAGTGGGGCGGCTACACCTTC
v_gene: TRBV7-9; j_gene: TRBJ1-6; abundance: few; d_gene: TRBD1; CDR3aa: CASSSTGGPSPLHF; CDR3nt: TGTGCCAGCAGCTCAACAGGGGGCCCTTCACCCCTCCACTTT
v_gene: TRBV6-5; j_gene: TRBJ2-2; abundance: .; d_gene: .; CDR3aa: CASSFFEPSDTGELFF; CDR3nt: TGTGCCAGCAGTTTTTTCGAGCCCTCGGACACCGGGGAGCTGTTTTTT
v_gene: TRBV5-8; j_gene: TRBJ1-2; abundance: .; d_gene: TRBD1; CDR3aa: CASSTLPTGEENGYTF; CDR3nt: TGTGCCAGCAGCACCCTTCCTACAGGGGAGGAGAATGGCTACACCTTC
v_gene: TRBV2; j_gene: TRBJ2-5; abundance: .; d_gene: .; CDR3aa: CASSDQQEQETQYF; CDR3nt: TGTGCCAGCAGTGATCAACAGGAGCAAGAGACCCAGTACTTC
v_gene: TRBV5-4; j_gene: TRBJ2-3; abundance: .; d_gene: TRBD1; CDR3aa: CASSRTSGTGGEYF; CDR3nt: TGTGCCAGCAGCAGAACTTCCGGGACAGGGGGCGAGTATTTT
v_gene: TRBV7-9; j_gene: TRBJ2-1; abundance: .; d_gene: .; CDR3aa: CASSLAANEQFF; CDR3nt: TGTGCCAGCAGCTTAGCGGCCAATGAGCAGTTCTTC
v_gene: TRBV19; j_gene: TRBJ2-1; abundance: .; d_gene: TRBD2; CDR3aa: CASGDLAGDFYNEQFF; CDR3nt: TGTGCCAGTGGCGATCTAGCGGGAGATTTTTACAATGAGCAGTTCTTC
v_gene: TRBV13; j_gene: TRBJ2-7; abundance: .; d_gene: .; CDR3aa: CASSFGSEQYF; CDR3nt: TGTGCCAGCAGCTTTGGCTCCGAGCAGTACTTC
v_gene: TRBV27; j_gene: TRBJ2-1; abundance: .; d_gene: TRBD2; CDR3aa: CASSFGGRDNEQFF; CDR3nt: TGTGCCAGCAGTTTTGGCGGGAGGGACAATGAGCAGTTCTTC
v_gene: TRBV7-9; j_gene: TRBJ1-6; abundance: once; d_gene: TRBD1; CDR3aa: CASSLADRVNSPLHF; CDR3nt: TGTGCCAGCAGCTTAGCCGACAGGGTAAATTCACCCCTCCACTTT
v_gene: TRBV7-8; j_gene: TRBJ1-5; abundance: .; d_gene: TRBD1; CDR3aa: CASSRDRVHSNQPQHF; CDR3nt: TGTGCCAGCAGCCGGGACAGGGTTCATAGCAATCAGCCCCAGCATTTT
v_gene: TRBV27; j_gene: TRBJ2-1; abundance: .; d_gene: .; CDR3aa: CASSLSRGNEQFF; CDR3nt: TGTGCCAGCAGTTTATCAAGGGGCAATGAGCAGTTCTTC
v_gene: TRBV5-1; j_gene: TRBJ1-2; abundance: .; d_gene: .; CDR3aa: CASSFDEGYYGYTF; CDR3nt: TGCGCCAGCAGCTTCGATGAGGGCTACTATGGCTACACCTTC
v_gene: TRBV27; j_gene: TRBJ1-2; abundance: .; d_gene: .; CDR3aa: CASSLQGSYGYTF; CDR3nt: TGTGCCAGCAGTCTACAGGGAAGCTATGGCTACACCTTC
v_gene: TRBV3-1/TRBV3-2; j_gene: TRBJ2-7; abundance: .; d_gene: .; CDR3aa: CASSQDYRSDYEQYF; CDR3nt: TGTGCCAGCAGCCAAGATTATAGGAGCGACTACGAGCAGTACTTC
v_gene: TRBV14; j_gene: TRBJ1-3; abundance: few; d_gene: .; CDR3aa: CASSQVARSSGNTIYF; CDR3nt: TGTGCCAGCAGCCAAGTCGCCCGGAGCTCTGGAAACACCATATATTTT
v_gene: TRBV6-6; j_gene: TRBJ2-5; abundance: .; d_gene: .; CDR3aa: CASRTDSKAQETQYF; CDR3nt: TGTGCCAGCCGGACGGACAGCAAGGCCCAAGAGACCCAGTACTTC
v_gene: TRBV6-9; j_gene: TRBJ1-2; abundance: .; d_gene: .; CDR3aa: CASRAGASDYGYTF; CDR3nt: TGTGCCAGCAGAGCAGGGGCCTCGGACTATGGCTACACCTTC
v_gene: TRBV7-2; j_gene: TRBJ2-3; abundance: .; d_gene: TRBD2; CDR3aa: CASSLGTLSGSSTDTQYF; CDR3nt: TGTGCCAGCAGCCTAGGGACCCTTAGCGGGAGTAGCACAGATACGCAGTATTTT
v_gene: TRBV6-4; j_gene: TRBJ2-3; abundance: .; d_gene: .; CDR3aa: CASSDSGGADTQYF; CDR3nt: TGTGCCAGCAGTGACTCAGGGGGGGCAGATACGCAGTATTTT
v_gene: TRBV2; j_gene: TRBJ2-2; abundance: .; d_gene: TRBD2; CDR3aa: CASRLTSGGGTGELFF; CDR3nt: TGTGCCAGCAGGCTAACTAGCGGGGGGGGCACCGGGGAGCTGTTTTTT
v_gene: TRBV5-8; j_gene: TRBJ2-7; abundance: .; d_gene: TRBD1; CDR3aa: CASSLGDSASYEQYF; CDR3nt: TGTGCCAGCAGCCTAGGGGACAGCGCGTCCTACGAGCAGTACTTC
v_gene: TRBV14; j_gene: TRBJ2-6; abundance: .; d_gene: TRBD1; CDR3aa: CASSLLHVGQGLYGANVLTF; CDR3nt: TGTGCCAGCAGCCTTTTACACGTGGGACAGGGGCTTTATGGGGCCAACGTCCTGACTTTC
v_gene: TRBV13; j_gene: TRBJ1-1; abundance: .; d_gene: .; CDR3aa: CASSQQGGDTEAFF; CDR3nt: TGTGCCAGCAGCCAACAGGGTGGGGACACTGAAGCTTTCTTT